The sequence of this TCR beta chain was determined in a study of T cells after posttransplantation cyclophosphamide. Regarding the study as a whole: TRB clonality was highly associated with recipient CMV seropositivity and reactivation. Blood and skin or GI T cell repertoires showed limited TRB overlap. Donor-recipient repertoire similarity was low at 1-2 months, rising over year one.

Produced via immunoSEQ multiplex PCR; TCRdb's table is partial and in-frame only. Of 13,000 to 15,000 clones in the sample, approximately 73% were seen once. Per the germline V gene, CDR1 is MRHNA and CDR2 is SNTAGT. The CDR3 spans 18 residues. Trimming cost V 0 bases and J 2 bases; bases outside gene matches: 5. Comments on this clone: Its antigen is unknown.

Peripheral blood was collected from the related graft donor on the marrow donation day. Sequencing input: memory CD4+ T cells sorted from PBMCs. The V and J genes are TRBV6-4 and TRBJ2-3; 13 bases are a match to TRBD2. The clonotype comes from a man aged 45-65 years. In DNA, the CDR3 is TGTGCCAGCAGTGACTCGGCGGGACTAGCGGGGTCCACAGATACGCAGTATTTT. This translates into CASSDSAGLAGSTDTQYF.